This TCR beta chain comes out of a study of post-analysis software for immune sequencing data. Study-level background: Recorded subtypes: relapsing-remitting, secondary progressive, progressive-relapsing; some patients unannotated.

Unique molecular identifiers were present in the TCR beta cDNA libraries. The source material, 1 to 10 million T cells, gave rise to roughly 0.5 million cDNA molecules. TCRdb ran MiXCR on the PCR reads and lists one entry per CDR3 protein. The sample has 800,000 to 950,000 distinct CDR3 sequences, roughly 58% seen once; the top ten hold approximately 4.3%. The CDR3 totals 18 residues. In germline, CDR1 is LGHNA, CDR2 YNFKEQ. Study-wide points: Clustering by F measure revealed strong co-clustering among samples prepared together in one batch. People with multiple sclerosis had a significantly lower normalized Chao1 diversity than controls did. Among roughly five TRBV segments more frequent in patients than controls were TRBV5-6, TRBV5-1 and TRBV20-1.

Only a few counts were recorded for this clonotype. Its antigen is unidentified. The sequencing input was blood. The sequence was collected from a girl aged 10 to 17 with multiple sclerosis. This rearrangement joins TRBV4-2 to TRBJ2-4; TRBD2 aligns across 16 bases. The better agreement between TRBJ2-7 and the DNA end casts doubt on the J call. CDR3 protein: CASSQFTGTSGRAVEQYF. CDR3 DNA: TGTGCCAGCAGCCAATTTACCGGGACTAGCGGGAGGGCGGTCGAGCAGTACTTC.